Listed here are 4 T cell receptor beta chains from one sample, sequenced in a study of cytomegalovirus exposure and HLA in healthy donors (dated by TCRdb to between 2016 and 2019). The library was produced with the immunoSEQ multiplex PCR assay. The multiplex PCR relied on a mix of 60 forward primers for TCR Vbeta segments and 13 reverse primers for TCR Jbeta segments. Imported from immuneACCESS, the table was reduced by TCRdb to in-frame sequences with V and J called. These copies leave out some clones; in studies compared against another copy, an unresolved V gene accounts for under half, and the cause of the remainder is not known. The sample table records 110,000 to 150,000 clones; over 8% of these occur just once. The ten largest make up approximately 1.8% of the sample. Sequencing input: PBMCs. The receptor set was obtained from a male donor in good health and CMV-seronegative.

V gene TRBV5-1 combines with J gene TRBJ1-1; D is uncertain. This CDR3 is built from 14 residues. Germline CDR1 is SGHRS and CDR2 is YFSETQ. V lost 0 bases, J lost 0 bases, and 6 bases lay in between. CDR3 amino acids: CASSLDLMNTEAFF. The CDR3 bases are TGCGCCAGCAGCTTGGACCTAATGAACACTGAAGCTTTCTTT.

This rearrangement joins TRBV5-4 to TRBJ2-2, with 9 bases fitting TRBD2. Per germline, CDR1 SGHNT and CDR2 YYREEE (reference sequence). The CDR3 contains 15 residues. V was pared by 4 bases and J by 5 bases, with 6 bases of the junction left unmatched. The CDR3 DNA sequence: TGTGCCAGCAGCCTAGCGGGAAAAAGTACCGGGGAGCTGTTTTTT. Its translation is CASSLAGKSTGELFF.

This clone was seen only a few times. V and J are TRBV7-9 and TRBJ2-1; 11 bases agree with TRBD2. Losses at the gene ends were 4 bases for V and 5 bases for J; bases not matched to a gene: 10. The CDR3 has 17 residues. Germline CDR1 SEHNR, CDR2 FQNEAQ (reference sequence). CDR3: CASSSELAGGLDNEQFF. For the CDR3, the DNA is TGTGCCAGCAGCTCGGAATTAGCGGGAGGGTTAGACAATGAGCAGTTCTTC. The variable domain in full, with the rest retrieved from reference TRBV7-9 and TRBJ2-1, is DTGVSQNPRHKITKRGQNVTFRCDPISEHNRLYWYRQTLGQGPEFLTYFQNEAQLEKSRLLSDRFSAERPKGSFSTLEIQRTEQGDSAMYLCASSSELAGGLDNEQFFGPGTRLTVL.

This CDR3 is CAWSDGLLSYTF. CDR3 DNA sequence: TGTGCCTGGAGTGACGGTCTCCTTTCCTACACCTTC. The V call is TRBV30, the J call TRBJ1-2; D gene unclear. CDR3 size: 12 residues. V lost 1 base and J 10 bases, leaving 13 bases between the germline ends. Germline values: CDR1 GTSNPN, CDR2 SVGIG (reference sequence).